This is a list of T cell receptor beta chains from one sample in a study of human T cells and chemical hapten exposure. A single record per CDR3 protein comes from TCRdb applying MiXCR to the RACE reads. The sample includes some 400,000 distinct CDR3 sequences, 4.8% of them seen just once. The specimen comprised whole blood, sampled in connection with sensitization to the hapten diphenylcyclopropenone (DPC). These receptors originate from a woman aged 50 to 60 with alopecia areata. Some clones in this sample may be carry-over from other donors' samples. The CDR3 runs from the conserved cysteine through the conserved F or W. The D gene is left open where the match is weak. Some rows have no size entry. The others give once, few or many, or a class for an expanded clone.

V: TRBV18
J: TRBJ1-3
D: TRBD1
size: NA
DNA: TGTGCCACCTCGACAGGGGGTTCCGGAAACACCATATATTTT
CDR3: CATSTGGSGNTIYF

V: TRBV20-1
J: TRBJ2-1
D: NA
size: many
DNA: TGCAGTGCTAGAGATCTGGACGCCTCTTGGGACAATGAGCAGTTCTTC
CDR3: CSARDLDASWDNEQFF

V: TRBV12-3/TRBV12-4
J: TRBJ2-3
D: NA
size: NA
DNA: TGTGCCAGCAGCCCCGGGGGGCGGGAGACAGATACGCAGTATTTT
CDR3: CASSPGGRETDTQYF

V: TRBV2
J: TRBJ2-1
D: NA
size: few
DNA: TGTGCCAGCAGTGTCGGCTCGGCCATAAATAGCGATGAGCAGTTCTTC
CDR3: CASSVGSAINSDEQFF

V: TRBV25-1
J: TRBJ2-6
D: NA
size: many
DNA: TGTGCCAGCAGTGCCACAGACTCTGGGGCCAACGTCCTGACTTTC
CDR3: CASSATDSGANVLTF

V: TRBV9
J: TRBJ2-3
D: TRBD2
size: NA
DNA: TGTGCCAGCAGCGTCGACGGGGCGGGAGGGCCGGATACGCAGTATTTT
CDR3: CASSVDGAGGPDTQYF

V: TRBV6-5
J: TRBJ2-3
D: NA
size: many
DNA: TGTGCCAGCGGGCTTTTAGCGGAGCTGAGCACAGATACGCAGTATTTT
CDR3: CASGLLAELSTDTQYF

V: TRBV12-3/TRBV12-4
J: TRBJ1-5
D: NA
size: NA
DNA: TGTGCCAGCAGACATAGGAATCAGCCCCAGCATTTT
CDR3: CASRHRNQPQHF

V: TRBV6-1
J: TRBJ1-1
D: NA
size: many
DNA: TGTGCCAGCAGCCCCCAGTGGACTGAAGCTTTCTTT
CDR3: CASSPQWTEAFF

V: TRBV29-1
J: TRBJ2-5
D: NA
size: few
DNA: TGCAGCGTTGAAAGCCCCACGGCCCTCCAAGAGACCCAGTACTTC
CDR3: CSVESPTALQETQYF

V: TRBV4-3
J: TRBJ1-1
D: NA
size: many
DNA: TGCGCCAGCAGCCAAGATCTAACGACTGAAGCTTTCTTT
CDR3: CASSQDLTTEAFF

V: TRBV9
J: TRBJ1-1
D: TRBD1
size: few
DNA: TGTGCCAGCAGTGGGACAGCTTCCATGAACACTGAAGCTTTCTTT
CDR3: CASSGTASMNTEAFF

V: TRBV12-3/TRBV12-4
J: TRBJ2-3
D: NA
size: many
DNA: TGTGCCAGCAGTAGAGACACAGATACGCAGTATTTT
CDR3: CASSRDTDTQYF

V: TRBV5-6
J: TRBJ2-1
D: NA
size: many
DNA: TGTGCCAGCAGCTTGGTAGCGGGACAGTACAATGAGCAGTTCTTC
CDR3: CASSLVAGQYNEQFF

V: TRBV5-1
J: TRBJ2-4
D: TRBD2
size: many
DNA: TGCGCCAGCAGCTTACGAACTGGGACTAGCAAAAACATTCAGTACTTC
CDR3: CASSLRTGTSKNIQYF

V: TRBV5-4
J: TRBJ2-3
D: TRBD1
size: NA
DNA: TGTGCCAGCAGCTTGAGGGACAGGGTCCCAGATACGCAGTATTTT
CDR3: CASSLRDRVPDTQYF

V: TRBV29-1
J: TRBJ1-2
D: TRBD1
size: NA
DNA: TGCAGCGTTGTAATGGACAGGTCCCGCTCTAACTATGGCTACACCTTC
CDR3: CSVVMDRSRSNYGYTF

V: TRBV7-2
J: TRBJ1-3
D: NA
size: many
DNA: TGTGCCAGCAGCTTAGCTCAGAGCTCCTCTGGAAACACCATATATTTT
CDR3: CASSLAQSSSGNTIYF

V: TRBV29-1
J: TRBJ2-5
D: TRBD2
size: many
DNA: TGCAGCGGACTAGCGGGAGCAGTGGGAGAGACCCAGTACTTC
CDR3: CSGLAGAVGETQYF

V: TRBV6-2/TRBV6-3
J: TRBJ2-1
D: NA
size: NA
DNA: TGTGCCAGCAGCATCGCTAGCGCCTACAATGAGCAGTTCTTC
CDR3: CASSIASAYNEQFF

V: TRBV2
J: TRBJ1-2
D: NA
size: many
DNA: TGTGCCAGACAGGGCGGGGGGTACTATGGCTACACCTTC
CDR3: CARQGGGYYGYTF

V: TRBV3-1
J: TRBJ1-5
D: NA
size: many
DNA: TGTGCCAGCAGCCTGGGGGTGGGGTCCCAGCATTTT
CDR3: CASSLGVGSQHF

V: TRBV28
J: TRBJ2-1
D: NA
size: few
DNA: TGTGCCAGCAGTGGGCCCGTATCCAATGAGCAGTTCTTC
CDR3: CASSGPVSNEQFF

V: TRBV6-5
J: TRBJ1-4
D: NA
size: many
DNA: TGTGCCAGCAGTGAATCTTGGCAGGAAAAACTGTTTTTT
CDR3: CASSESWQEKLFF

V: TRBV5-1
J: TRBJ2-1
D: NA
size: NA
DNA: TGCGCCAGCAGCTTGGACCCCAGCCCCTACAATGAGCAGTTCTTC
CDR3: CASSLDPSPYNEQFF

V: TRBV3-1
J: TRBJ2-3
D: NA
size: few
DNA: TGTGCCAGCAGCCAAGACCTAGCTGCTAGCACAGATACGCAGTATTTT
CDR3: CASSQDLAASTDTQYF

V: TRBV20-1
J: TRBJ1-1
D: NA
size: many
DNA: TGCAGTGCTAGCAAGGGCAGCTTCATGAACAAAAATACTGAAGCTTTCTTT
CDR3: CSASKGSFMNKNTEAFF

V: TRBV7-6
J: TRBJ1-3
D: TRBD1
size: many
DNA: TGTGCCAGCACCAGGACAGGGAGCCCTGGAAACACCATATATTTT
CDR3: CASTRTGSPGNTIYF

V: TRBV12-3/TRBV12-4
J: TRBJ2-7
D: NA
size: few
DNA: TGTGCCAGCAGTTTTATGACAACCAGCTACGAGCAGTACTTC
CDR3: CASSFMTTSYEQYF

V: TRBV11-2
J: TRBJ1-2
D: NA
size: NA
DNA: TGTGCCAGCTCCACGTCTGGTGGCTACACCTTC
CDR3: CASSTSGGYTF

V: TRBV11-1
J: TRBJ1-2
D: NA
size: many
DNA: TGTGCCAGCAGCCCGTATGGCAGGTTCGTCGACACGAGCGGCTACACCTTC
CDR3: CASSPYGRFVDTSGYTF

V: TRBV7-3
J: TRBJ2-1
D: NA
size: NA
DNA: TGTGCCAGCAGCTTTGGTGGGGGTTACAATGAGCAGTTCTTC
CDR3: CASSFGGGYNEQFF

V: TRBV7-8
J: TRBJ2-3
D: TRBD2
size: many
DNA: TGTGCCAGCACGACTAGCTCCCGAGGTACAGATACGCAGTATTTT
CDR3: CASTTSSRGTDTQYF

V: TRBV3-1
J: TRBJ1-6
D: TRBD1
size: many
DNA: TGTGCCAGCAGCCAGAGGGACAGGGGTAATTCACCCCTCCACTTT
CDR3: CASSQRDRGNSPLHF

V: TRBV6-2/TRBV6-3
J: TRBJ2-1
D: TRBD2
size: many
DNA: TGTGCCAGCAGTTACAGCGGGAGGGGCAATGAGCAGTTCTTC
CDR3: CASSYSGRGNEQFF

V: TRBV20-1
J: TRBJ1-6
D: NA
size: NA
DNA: TGCAGTGCTGTCCGGGGCTATAATTCACCCCTCCACTTT
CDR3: CSAVRGYNSPLHF

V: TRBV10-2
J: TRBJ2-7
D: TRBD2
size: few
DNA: TGCGCCAGCAGTGAAGCGGGAGTCGACGAGCAGTACTTC
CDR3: CASSEAGVDEQYF

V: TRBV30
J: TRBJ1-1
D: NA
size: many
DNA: TGTGCCTGGAAACTCCCGACCAACACTGAAGCTTTCTTT
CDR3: CAWKLPTNTEAFF

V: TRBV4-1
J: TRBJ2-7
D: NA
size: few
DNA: TGCGCCAGCAGCCAAGAGACCGAGAGTTCCTCCTACGAGCAGTACTTC
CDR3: CASSQETESSSYEQYF

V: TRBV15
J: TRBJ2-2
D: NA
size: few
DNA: TGTGCCACCAGCAGAGATGCGGACCTGAACACCGGGGAGCTGTTTTTT
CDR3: CATSRDADLNTGELFF

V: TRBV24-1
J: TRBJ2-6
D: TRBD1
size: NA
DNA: TGTGCCACCAGTGATCCGGGACAGCCCACTGGGGCCAACGTCCTGACTTTC
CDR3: CATSDPGQPTGANVLTF

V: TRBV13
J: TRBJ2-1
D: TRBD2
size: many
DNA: TGTGCCAGCAGCTTAGAGGGACTAGCGGGGGGAAATGAGCAGTTCTTC
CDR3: CASSLEGLAGGNEQFF

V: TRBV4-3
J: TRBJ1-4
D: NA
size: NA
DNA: TGCGCCAGCAGCCCCAACCCAGGGTTCTCCGAAAAACTGTTTTTT
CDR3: CASSPNPGFSEKLFF

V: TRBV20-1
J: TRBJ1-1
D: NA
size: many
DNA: TGCAGTGCCACTACGACAGTGAACACTGAAGCTTTCTTT
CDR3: CSATTTVNTEAFF

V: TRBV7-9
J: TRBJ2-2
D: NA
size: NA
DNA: TGTGCCAGCAGCACAGACCCAGGGGAGAACACCGGGGAGCTGTTTTTT
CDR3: CASSTDPGENTGELFF

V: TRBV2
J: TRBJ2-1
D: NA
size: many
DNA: TGTGCCAGCAGTCGTCAGGGACGGTACAATGAGCAGTTCTTC
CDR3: CASSRQGRYNEQFF

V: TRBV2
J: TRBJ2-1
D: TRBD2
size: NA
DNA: TGTGCCAGCTTGAGACTAGCCGGCTCCTACAATGAGCAGTTCTTC
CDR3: CASLRLAGSYNEQFF

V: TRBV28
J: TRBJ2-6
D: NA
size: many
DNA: TGTGCCATTTATGGGGGATCTGGGGCCAACGTCCTGACTTTC
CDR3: CAIYGGSGANVLTF

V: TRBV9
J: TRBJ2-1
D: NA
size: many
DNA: TGTGCCAGCAGCCCAGACAATGAGCAGTTCTTC
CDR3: CASSPDNEQFF

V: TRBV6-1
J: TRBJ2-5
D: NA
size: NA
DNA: TGTGCCAGCACCCGAAGCTCCGAGGAGACCCAGTACTTC
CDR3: CASTRSSEETQYF

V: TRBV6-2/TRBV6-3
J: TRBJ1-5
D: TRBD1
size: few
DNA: TGTGCCAGCAGTTACTTTGGGACAGGCAATCAGCCCCAGCATTTT
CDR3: CASSYFGTGNQPQHF

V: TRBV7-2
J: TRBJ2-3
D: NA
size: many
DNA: TGTGCCAGCAGCCCACCACTGCCGGCCCTAAACACAGATACGCAGTATTTT
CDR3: CASSPPLPALNTDTQYF